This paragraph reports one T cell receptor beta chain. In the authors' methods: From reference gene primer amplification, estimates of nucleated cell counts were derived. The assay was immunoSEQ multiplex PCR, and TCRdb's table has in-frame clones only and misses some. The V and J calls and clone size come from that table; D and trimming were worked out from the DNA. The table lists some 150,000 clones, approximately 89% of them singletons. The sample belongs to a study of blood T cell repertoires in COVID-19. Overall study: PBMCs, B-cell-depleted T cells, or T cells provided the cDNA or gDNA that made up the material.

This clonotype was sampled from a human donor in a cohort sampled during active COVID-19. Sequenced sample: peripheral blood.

CDR3 sequence reads: CASGSGQSNSPLHF. CDR3 sequence (DNA): TGTGCTAGTGGTTCGGGACAGAGTAATTCACCCCTCCACTTT. The V call is TRBV12-5, the J call TRBJ1-6, with 7 bases fitting TRBD1. The germline V gene encodes CDR1 LGHNT and CDR2 FRNRAP. Trimming took 4 bases from V and 6 from J; bases not matched to a gene: 3. The CDR3 length is 14 residues.